The T cell receptor (beta chain) described here comes from a study of blood T cell repertoires in COVID-19. Study overall: COVID-19 samples collected from the United States, Italy and Spain covered acute and convalescent phases. T cells, B-cell-depleted T cells, or PBMCs provided the cDNA or gDNA that served as material.

Assay used: immunoSEQ multiplex PCR; TCRdb lists only in-frame clones, some missing. Altogether 200,000 to 250,000 clones are present, approximately 90% being singletons, with the ten largest covering around 1.8%. This clone showed up just once. Trimming pared 0 bases from V and 8 bases from J, leaving 11 bases between. The CDR3 covers 13 residues. Germline CDR1 is SGHRS and CDR2 is YFSETQ. Those enrolled, adults aged about 18 to 89 years, came from 24 US areas. Cohort 3 donors were reported recovered after two negative PCRs, clearance, or symptom resolution. This clonotype was sampled from a woman younger than 35 who had recovered from COVID-19. Sample: PBMCs or T cells enriched from blood (not recorded which). The rearrangement uses TRBV5-1 and TRBJ1-2, with a tentative D call TRBD1 (5 bases). DNA for the CDR3: TGCGCCAGCAGCTTGGCCGGGGGGAGCGGCTACACCTTC. It yields the protein CASSLAGGSGYTF.